A single sample gave rise to the 2 T cell receptor beta chains below, sequenced in a study of response to subunit inactivated influenza vaccine. TCRdb itself ran the RT-PCR reads through MiXCR, one entry per CDR3 protein. The sample consists of over 400,000 distinct CDR3 sequences, 10% to 15% of them appearing once. Sequenced material: PBMCs from blood, taken about 6 weeks after vaccination. The receptors come from a man in his fifties or sixties who received an inactivated influenza vaccine.

This chain joins TRBV13 and TRBJ2-3; TRBD2 agrees at 16 bases. CDR3 length: 16 residues. Losses at the gene ends were 5 bases for V and 6 bases for J; bases not matched to a gene: 5. Germline loops: CDR1 PRHDT, CDR2 FYEKMQ (reference sequence). The CDR3 reads CASSPGTSGRADTQYF. For the CDR3, the DNA is TGTGCCAGCAGCCCCGGGACTAGCGGGAGGGCGGATACGCAGTATTTT.

The chain carries TRBV6-4 and TRBJ2-3, with 13 positions matching TRBD2. Per the germline V gene, CDR1 is MRHNA and CDR2 is SNTAGT. The CDR3 loop spans 15 amino acids. V shed 6 bases and J 5 bases; nucleotides not matched to a gene: 5. The CDR3 is CASRRLAGGLDTQYF. CDR3 coding DNA: TGTGCCAGCAGGAGACTAGCGGGAGGTCTAGATACGCAGTATTTT.